The 26 T cell receptor beta chains reported below all come from one sample, sequenced in a study of Ad26.COV2.S vaccination and SARS-CoV-2 variants. The treatment here: approximately 18 received Ad26.COV2.S at low or high dose, single or two shots; 5 received placebo; per-sample allocation not given. Samples analyzed were those drawn on day 63 after the first vaccine or placebo injection. Clones were sequenced by immunoSEQ multiplex PCR, and TCRdb holds only the in-frame ones, with some missing. Among a few hundred thousand clones listed, almost 90% were seen once. Material: peripheral blood, obtained in a trial of Ad26.COV2.S vaccine versus placebo. These receptors were taken from a person between 18 and 65 years old who received the Ad26.COV2.S COVID-19 vaccine or a placebo.

The chain uses TRBV7-2 and TRBJ2-1; 7 bases map to TRBD2. The CDR3 length is 13 residues. CDR1 and CDR2 from the germline V gene are SGHTA and FQGNSA. V was clipped by 4 bases and J by 4 bases; unmatched bases: 1. CDR3 nucleotides: TGTGCCAGCAGCTGGACTAGGTACAATGAGCAGTTCTTC. Amino acid sequence: CASSWTRYNEQFF.

This clone has only a few counts. The V call is TRBV6-2 or TRBV6-3, the J call TRBJ2-7; D might be TRBD1 (6 bases). In germline, CDR1 is MNHEY, CDR2 SVGEGT. Trimming left V 6 bases short and J 6 bases short, with 18 bases between. CDR3 length: 14 amino acids. CDR3 coding DNA: TGTGCCAGCAGCCGTGACAGGAAATTATCCGAGCAGTACGTC. Encoded protein: CASSRDRKLSEQYV.

The J gene is TRBJ1-1, the V gene TRBV7-9; D remains unclear. Per the germline V gene, CDR1 is SEHNR and CDR2 is FQNEAQ (reference sequence). V was trimmed by 3 bases and J by 4 bases, leaving 9 bases between them. The CDR3 runs 13 residues. DNA of the CDR3: TGTGCCAGCAGCTTTTCAAGCCTCACTGAAGCTTTCTTT. It encodes CASSFSSLTEAFF.

V usage is TRBV13 and J usage is TRBJ1-1; 8 nucleotides align to TRBD1. The V gene's germline CDR1 is PRHDT and CDR2 FYEKMQ (reference sequence). With V trimmed by 5 bases and J by 1 base, 3 bases remained unmatched. The CDR3 has 14 amino acids. For the CDR3, the DNA is TGTGCCAGCAGCCAGGGGGCTCCGAACACTGAAGCTTTCTTT. Its translation is CASSQGAPNTEAFF.

This chain joins TRBV12-3 or TRBV12-4 and TRBJ2-7; D remains ambiguous. Trimming removed 3 bases at V and 0 bases at J, with 6 bases between. This CDR3 contains 13 residues. The CDR3 DNA is TGTGCCAGCAGTTTTGACCGCTCCTACGAGCAGTACGTC. The encoded protein is CASSFDRSYEQYV.

The chain has TRBV30 and TRBJ1-6; D is ambiguous. V was cut by 1 base and J by 4 bases, with 11 bases left in between. Germline CDR1 is GTSNPN and CDR2 is SVGIG (reference sequence). CDR3 length: 15 residues. The CDR3 here is CAWSAVGDYNSPLHF. The CDR3 DNA is TGTGCCTGGAGTGCCGTGGGTGATTATAATTCACCCCTCCACTTT. Together with reference TRBV30 and TRBJ1-6, the CDR3 gives the full variable domain: SQTIHQWPATLVQPVGSPLSLECTVEGTSNPNLYWYRQAAGRGLQLLFYSVGIGQISSEVPQNLSASRPQDRQFILSSKKLLLSDSGFYLCAWSAVGDYNSPLHFGNGTRLTVT.

This clone appeared once. This chain links TRBV29-1 with TRBJ2-1, with unresolved D. Trimming left V 2 bases short and J 7 bases short, with 6 bases between. The V gene's germline CDR1 is SQVTM and CDR2 ANQGSEA. The CDR3 sequence is 11 residues long. CDR3 bases: TGCAGCGTTGAAAGGCAGAATGAGCAGTTCTTC. It specifies CSVERQNEQFF.

This clone appeared a few times. V usage is TRBV5-6 and J usage is TRBJ1-3, with a weak D call TRBD1 (6 bases). The CDR3 spans 16 residues. V lost 4 bases to trimming and J lost 0 bases, with 14 bases between them. CDR1 is SGHDT and CDR2 is YYEEEE in the germline V gene. The CDR3 DNA reads as TGTGCCAGCAGCCTGACAGGTGTGCTCTCTGGAAACACCATATATTTT. This translates into CASSLTGVLSGNTIYF.

The chain uses TRBV2 and TRBJ2-3; D may match TRBD1 or TRBD2 (5 bases each). There are 17 residues in the CDR3. V was cut by 5 bases and J by 4 bases, with 22 bases left in between. The germline CDR1 and CDR2 sequences are SNHLY and FYNNEI. The CDR3, as DNA: TGTGCCAGCAGTCTCCTCTTCCGAGGGGCCGACGCAGATACGCAGTATTTT. Protein product: CASSLLFRGADADTQYF. The variable domain in full, completed from reference TRBV2 and TRBJ2-3, reads EPEVTQTPSHQVTQMGQEVILRCVPISNHLYFYWYRQILGQKVEFLVSFYNNEISEKSEIFDDQFSVERPDGSNFTLKIRSTKLEDSAMYFCASSLLFRGADADTQYFGPGTRLTVL.

The chain uses TRBV27 and TRBJ1-6; D perhaps matches TRBD1 (5 bases). The CDR3 loop spans 13 amino acids. Trimming removed 7 bases from V and 7 bases from J, with 11 bases in between. Germline V gives CDR1 MNHEY, CDR2 SMNVEV (reference sequence). The CDR3 sequence: CASTSRGNSPLHF. For the CDR3, the DNA is TGTGCCAGCACCTCGCGGGGGAATTCACCCCTCCACTTT.

V usage is TRBV25-1 and J usage is TRBJ2-4; D uncertain. There are 18 residues in the CDR3. Trimming removed 3 bases from V and 0 bases from J, with 18 bases in between. Germline CDR1 reads MGHDK; CDR2 reads SYGVNS. CDR3 sequence (DNA): TGTGCCAGCAGTGACTTCGAAACCGGCTTCCTAGCCAAAAACATTCAGTACTTC. Translation: CASSDFETGFLAKNIQYF.

This chain connects TRBV5-1 to TRBJ2-1, with a possible D match to TRBD2 (6 bases). The germline CDR1 and CDR2 sequences are SGHRS and YFSETQ. The V and J ends lost 4 bases and 10 bases respectively, with 21 bases between them. The CDR3 runs 15 residues. In nucleotides, the CDR3 is TGCGCCAGCAGCCGGACACAATGGGGGGAAGCGGAGCAGTTCTTC. Encoded protein: CASSRTQWGEAEQFF.

In this sample, this clone turned up once. The gene calls are TRBV7-6 and TRBJ1-6; D is possibly TRBD1 (5 bases). The germline V and J ends were trimmed by 6 bases and 8 bases, with 23 bases remaining between them. Germline CDR1 SGHVS, CDR2 FNYEAQ. The CDR3 is 17 amino acids. The CDR3 here is CASRQKESLGVYSPLHF. Here the CDR3 DNA reads TGTGCCAGCAGACAAAAAGAGTCTTTGGGGGTCTATTCACCCCTCCACTTT.

The rearrangement links TRBV5-1 to TRBJ1-4; D remains ambiguous. V lost 2 bases to trimming and J lost 6 bases, with 14 bases between them. This CDR3 is 15 amino acids long. The germline gives CDR1 SGHRS, CDR2 YFSETQ. For the CDR3, the DNA is TGCGCCAGCAGCTTCGACCCGGTGGTCGATGAAAAACTGTTTTTT. Translation gives CASSFDPVVDEKLFF.

This clone was recorded once. The V and J genes are TRBV4-1 and TRBJ1-2; no reliable D call. Germline values: CDR1 MGHRA, CDR2 YSYEKL. Trimming removed 1 base from V and 4 bases from J, with 22 bases in between. This CDR3 region has 18 residues. The CDR3 coding sequence is TGCGCCAGCAGCCAAGGGGGTAAGAGCGCTTACCCCTCCTATGGCTACACCTTC. It encodes CASSQGGKSAYPSYGYTF.

This chain connects TRBV7-6 to TRBJ1-3; D call uncertain. Germline CDR1 is SGHVS and CDR2 is FNYEAQ. V was trimmed by 0 bases and J by 0 bases, leaving 18 bases between them. The CDR3 covers 19 residues. As DNA, the CDR3 is TGTGCCAGCAGCTTAGCGCAGTCTTTGATGGCAGCCTCTGGAAACACCATATATTTT. It yields the protein CASSLAQSLMAASGNTIYF.

The rearrangement uses TRBV5-4 and TRBJ2-3; D perhaps matches TRBD2 (6 bases). The CDR3 is 17 residues long. V lost 4 bases and J lost 0, with 18 bases in between. Germline values: CDR1 SGHNT, CDR2 YYREEE (reference sequence). The CDR3 sequence: CASSPLEGGMSTDTQYF. The CDR3, as DNA: TGTGCCAGCAGCCCCTTGGAGGGCGGGATGAGCACAGATACGCAGTATTTT.

The V call is TRBV2, the J call TRBJ2-5; 8 nucleotides match TRBD1. V lost 6 bases to trimming and J lost 0 bases; unmatched junction nucleotides: 12. Germline assignment: CDR1 SNHLY and CDR2 FYNNEI. CDR3 length: 17 amino acids. CDR3 loop: CASRTGATPMYQETQYF. The CDR3 region has the DNA TGTGCCAGCAGGACAGGGGCCACCCCGATGTACCAAGAGACCCAGTACTTC.

For the CDR3, the DNA is TGTGCCTGGCGGCAGGCAACTAATGAAAAACTGTTTTTT. This codes for CAWRQATNEKLFF. This chain links TRBV30 with TRBJ1-4; D is unclear. Germline CDR1 is GTSNPN and CDR2 is SVGIG (reference sequence). The CDR3 is made up of 13 amino acids. The germline V and J ends were trimmed by 5 bases and 0 bases, with 7 bases remaining between them.

CDR3 sequence reads: CASSLNSDYGYTF. The CDR3 DNA follows: TGTGCCAGCTCCCTTAACTCAGACTATGGCTACACCTTC. V is TRBV18 and J is TRBJ1-2; D is unresolved. CDR3 length equals 13 residues. Trimming pared 6 bases from V and 3 bases from J, leaving 11 bases between. CDR1 KGHSH and CDR2 LQKENI come from the germline V gene.

A single count supports this clone. The chain combines TRBV7-9 with TRBJ2-2; possible D gene TRBD2, 6 bases. Germline CDR1 reads SEHNR; CDR2 reads FQNEAQ (reference sequence). The CDR3 length is 16 residues. V was pared by 5 bases and J by 0 bases, with 13 bases between. The CDR3 DNA reads TGTGCCAGCAGCCCCCACGGACTATCGAACACCGGGGAGCTGTTTTTT. Protein product: CASSPHGLSNTGELFF.

The V and J genes are TRBV5-1 and TRBJ1-1, with TRBD1 matching 8 bases. CDR1 and CDR2 from the germline V gene are SGHRS and YFSETQ. The V and J ends lost 2 bases and 11 bases, in that order; junction bases with no gene match: 11. The CDR3 runs 14 residues. The CDR3 protein is CASSLTDGQGEAFF. Here the CDR3 DNA reads TGCGCCAGCAGCTTAACCGACGGACAGGGCGAGGCTTTCTTT.

The gene calls are TRBV13 and TRBJ1-2; D is possibly TRBD1 (5 bases). The CDR3 contains 15 residues. V was pared by 4 bases and J by 4 bases, with 16 bases between. Germline V lookup: CDR1 PRHDT, CDR2 FYEKMQ (reference sequence). The CDR3 nucleotides are TGTGCCAGCAGCTCGGTCGGGGGGTATGGCTATGGCTACACCTTC. As protein: CASSSVGGYGYGYTF.

This clone was seen a single time. The rearrangement uses TRBV6-6 and TRBJ1-5; no definite D call. V was trimmed by 5 bases and J by 4 bases, leaving 12 bases between them. CDR1 MNHNY and CDR2 SVGAGI come from the germline V gene (reference sequence). CDR3 length: 14 residues. CDR3 nucleotide sequence: TGTGCCAGCAGTCGGACGGAAGATAATCAGCCCCAGCATTTT. Its translation is CASSRTEDNQPQHF.

This sequence joins TRBV11-1 and TRBJ2-1, with 9 bases aligning to TRBD2. J lost 7 bases, V lost 5 bases, and 9 bases had no gene match. The germline gives CDR1 SGHAT, CDR2 FQDESV (reference sequence). There are 15 residues in the CDR3. The DNA for the CDR3 is TGTGCCAGCAGCGTCTTAGCGGGAGTGGGTAATGAGCAGTTCTTC. This codes for CASSVLAGVGNEQFF.

The chain combines TRBV27 with TRBJ2-3; 10 bases line up with TRBD2. CDR1 is MNHEY and CDR2 is SMNVEV in the germline V gene (reference sequence). The V gene end was trimmed by 7 bases and the J gene end by 6 bases; junction bases not matched to a gene: 10. The CDR3 is 15 residues long. DNA of the CDR3: TGTGCCAGCACTTCCCCCAGCGGGGGGGCGGATACGCAGTATTTT. The encoded protein is CASTSPSGGADTQYF.